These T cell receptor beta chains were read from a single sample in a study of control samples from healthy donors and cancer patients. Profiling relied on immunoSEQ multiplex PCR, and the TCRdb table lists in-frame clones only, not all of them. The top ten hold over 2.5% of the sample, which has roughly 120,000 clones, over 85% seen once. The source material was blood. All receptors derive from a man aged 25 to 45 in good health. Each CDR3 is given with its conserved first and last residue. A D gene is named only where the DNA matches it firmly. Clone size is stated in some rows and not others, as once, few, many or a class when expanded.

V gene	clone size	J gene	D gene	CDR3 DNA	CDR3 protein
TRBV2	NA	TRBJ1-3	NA	TGTGCCAGCAGTGAATTGTCAGGGGCTGGAAACACCATATATTTT	CASSELSGAGNTIYF
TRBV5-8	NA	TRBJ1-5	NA	TGTGCCAGCCGCTTTCAGGGTTTCTCATCAGGGAATCAGCCCCAGCATTTT	CASRFQGFSSGNQPQHF
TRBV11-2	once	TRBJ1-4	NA	TGTGCCAGCAGCTCTCACGGCAGGTTTAATGAAAAACTGTTTTTT	CASSSHGRFNEKLFF
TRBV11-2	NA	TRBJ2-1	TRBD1	TGTGCCGCCGGACAGGGTTACAATGAGCAGTTCTTC	CAAGQGYNEQFF
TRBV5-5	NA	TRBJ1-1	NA	TGTGCCAGCAGCTTGTATCACCTATCGAACACTGAAGCTTTCTTT	CASSLYHLSNTEAFF
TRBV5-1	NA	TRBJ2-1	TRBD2	TGCGCCAGCAGCTCTGCGGGGGGCCCCCGGGAGCAGTTCTTC	CASSSAGGPREQFF
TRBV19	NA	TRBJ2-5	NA	TGTGCCAGTAGCACTTTGGGGGAAGGGGAGACCCAGTACTTC	CASSTLGEGETQYF
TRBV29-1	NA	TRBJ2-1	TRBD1	TGCAGCGTGGCCCAGTGGCAGGGGGAGAATGAGCAGTTCTTC	CSVAQWQGENEQFF
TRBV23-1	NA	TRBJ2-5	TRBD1	TGCGCCAGCAGTCAATTTGGCTTTACACAGGGGGACCAAGAGACCCAGTACTTC	CASSQFGFTQGDQETQYF
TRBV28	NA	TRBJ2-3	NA	TGTGCCAGCAGTTCGGGCACGGATACGCAGTATTTT	CASSSGTDTQYF
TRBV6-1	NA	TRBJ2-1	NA	TGTGCCAGCAGTGAAGCGGGGCAGAATGAGCAGTTCTTC	CASSEAGQNEQFF
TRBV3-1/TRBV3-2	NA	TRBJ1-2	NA	TGTGCCAGCAGCCAAGGGACGGTTGCTAACTATGGCTACACCTTC	CASSQGTVANYGYTF
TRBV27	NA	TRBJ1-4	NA	TGTGCCAGCAGTTTACGGCGGTCTAATGAAAAACTGTTTTTT	CASSLRRSNEKLFF
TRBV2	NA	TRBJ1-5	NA	TGTGCCAGCAGTGAGGCGGGGTTTGCTAATCAGCCCCAGCATTTT	CASSEAGFANQPQHF
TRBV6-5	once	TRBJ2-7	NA	TGTGCCAGCAGTTCCCCAACCGCCCCGATGGGCGAGCAGTACTTC	CASSSPTAPMGEQYF
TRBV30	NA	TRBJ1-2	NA	TGTGCCTGGAGTGTAAGCTGGCAGAGCTCTTATGGCTACACCTTC	CAWSVSWQSSYGYTF
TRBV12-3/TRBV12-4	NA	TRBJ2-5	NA	TGTGCCAGCAGTGTAGGGGGGACCCAGTACTTC	CASSVGGTQYF
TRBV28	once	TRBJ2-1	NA	TGTGCCAGCATGCTTCCAGCCAACAATGAGCAGTTCTTC	CASMLPANNEQFF
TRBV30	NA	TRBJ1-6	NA	TGTGCCTGGAGTGTGGACCGTGGATATTCACCCCTCCACTTT	CAWSVDRGYSPLHF
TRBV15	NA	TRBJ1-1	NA	TGTGCCACCAGCAGAGAACGGCGGACGAACACTGAAGCTTTCTTT	CATSRERRTNTEAFF
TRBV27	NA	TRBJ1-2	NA	TGTGCCAGCAGTTTTGGGCAGTTGAGTGGCTACACCTTC	CASSFGQLSGYTF
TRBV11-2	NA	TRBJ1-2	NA	TGTGCCAGCAGCTTGGACGGCCGCGGGAACTATGGCTACACCTTC	CASSLDGRGNYGYTF
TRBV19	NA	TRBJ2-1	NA	TGTGCCAGTAGTAAGTCCGTCTCCTTGGTCCATGAGCAGTTCTTC	CASSKSVSLVHEQFF
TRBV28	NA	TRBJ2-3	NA	TGTGCCAGCAGTCCCCTCCTACAGGGAGGTACGCAGTATTTT	CASSPLLQGGTQYF
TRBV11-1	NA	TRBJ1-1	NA	TGTGCCAGCAGCCTTTCGAACACTGAAGCTTTCTTT	CASSLSNTEAFF
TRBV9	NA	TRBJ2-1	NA	TGTGCCAGCAGCCCACACTTGTCGACTGGACCACGTGGAACCTACAATGAGCAGTTCTTC	CASSPHLSTGPRGTYNEQFF